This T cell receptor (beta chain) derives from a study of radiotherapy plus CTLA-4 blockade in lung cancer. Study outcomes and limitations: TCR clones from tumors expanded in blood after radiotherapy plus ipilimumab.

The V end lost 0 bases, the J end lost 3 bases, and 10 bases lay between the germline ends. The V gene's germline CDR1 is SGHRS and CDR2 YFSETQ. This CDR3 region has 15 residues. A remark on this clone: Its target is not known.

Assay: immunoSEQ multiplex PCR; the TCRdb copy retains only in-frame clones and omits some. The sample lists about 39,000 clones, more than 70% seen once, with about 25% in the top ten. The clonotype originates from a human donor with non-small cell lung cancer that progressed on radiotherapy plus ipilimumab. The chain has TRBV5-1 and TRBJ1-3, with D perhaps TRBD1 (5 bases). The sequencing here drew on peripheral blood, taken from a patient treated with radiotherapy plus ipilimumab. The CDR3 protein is CASSLVTGGGNTIYF. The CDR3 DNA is TGCGCCAGCAGCTTGGTTACAGGCGGTGGAAACACCATATATTTT. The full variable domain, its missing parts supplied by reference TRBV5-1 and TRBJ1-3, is KAGVTQTPRYLIKTRGQQVTLSCSPISGHRSVSWYQQTPGQGLQFLFEYFSETQRNKGNFPGRFSGRQFSNSRSEMNVSTLELGDSALYLCASSLVTGGGNTIYFGEGSWLTVV.